These T cell receptor beta chains were read from a single sample in a study of blood T cell repertoires in COVID-19. Profiled with immunoSEQ multiplex PCR; TCRdb holds only in-frame clones, not every one. Among 120,000 or so clones, about 86% were seen once, and the ten largest hold about 3.8%. Sequenced: peripheral blood. Source of these receptors: a woman in her forties or fifties with acute or convalescent COVID-19. CDR3s include the opening cysteine and the closing phenylalanine or tryptophan.

TRBJ1-3 | TRBV19 | CATKEGVSGNTIYF
TRBJ1-5 | TRBV5-8 | CASSQIRQGYEQPQHF
TRBJ2-1 | TRBV2 | CASSAAGAGGLSEQFF
TRBJ2-1 | TRBV11-3 | CASSQNRGGYEQFF
TRBJ1-5 | TRBV5-1 | CASSPGQGNNQPQHF
TRBJ1-2 | TRBV5-6 | CASSPQGAYGYTF
TRBJ1-1 | TRBV15 | CATSRDPSTEAFF
TRBJ2-2 | TRBV9 | CASSVAPLPGTGELFF
TRBJ2-1 | TRBV7-3 | CASSLGGDSEQFF
TRBJ2-7 | TRBV15 | CATSARLADYEQYF
TRBJ1-1 | TRBV11-2 | CASSSRPDRAAEAFF
TRBJ1-5 | TRBV18 | CASSRFRPGPNSNQPQHF
TRBJ1-2 | TRBV4-1 | CASSQEGLGASGGYTF
TRBJ2-7 | TRBV27 | CASTPRSGERHEQYF
TRBJ1-5 | TRBV19 | CASSIDTTKPQHF
TRBJ1-2 | TRBV27 | CATRNMAARLNGYTF
TRBJ1-1 | TRBV5-5 | CASSLGAGTEAFF
TRBJ1-4 | TRBV5-1 | CASSLEDRVFEKLFF
TRBJ2-7 | TRBV24-1 | CATRSAGDEQYF
TRBJ2-5 | TRBV5-1 | CASSLGGSQETQYF
TRBJ1-3 | TRBV28 | CASSLSDSNSGNTIYF
TRBJ1-2 | TRBV3-1/TRBV3-2 | CASSPLSGGYGYTF
TRBJ2-1 | TRBV2 | CASGTSGRNEQFF
TRBJ1-5 | TRBV2 | CASRADRVEGQPQHF
TRBJ2-1 | TRBV11-3 | CASSPRTGHEQFF
TRBJ1-6 | TRBV6-1 | CASSDRVDIYNSPLHF
TRBJ2-1 | TRBV28 | CASSQRNEQFF
TRBJ1-5 | TRBV28 | CASSLRQGNQPQHF
TRBJ2-7 | TRBV3-1/TRBV3-2 | CASSQRLGSYEQYF
TRBJ1-1 | TRBV13 | CASSWRVSGRTEAFF
TRBJ2-2 | TRBV6-6 | CASGTRGGSTGELFF
TRBJ1-6 | TRBV11-2 | CASSWGLTYNSPLHF
TRBJ2-1 | TRBV6-4 | CASREGLAGSEQFF
TRBJ1-4 | TRBV5-1 | CASSLERANEKLFF
TRBJ1-1 | TRBV28 | CASSPRRTEAFF
TRBJ2-2 | TRBV19 | CASRDRGNTGELFF
TRBJ2-1 | TRBV3-1/TRBV3-2 | CASRLRAGPYNEQFF
TRBJ2-5 | TRBV24-1 | CATSDSTSGGAIETQYF
TRBJ1-6 | TRBV7-8 | CASSSGWGVDSPLHF
TRBJ1-3 | TRBV7-9 | CASSPGGATGNTIYF
TRBJ2-1 | TRBV24-1 | CATSDTGERNEQFF
TRBJ2-5 | TRBV27 | CASSLGPNRVPYF
TRBJ1-1 | TRBV5-1 | CASSFAAQGANEAFF
TRBJ2-1 | TRBV5-1 | CASSQGLAGTDEQFF
TRBJ1-1 | TRBV28 | CASTATTGGTEAFF
TRBJ1-3 | TRBV19 | CASRTGGTGNTIYF
TRBJ1-2 | TRBV30 | CAWKPKLQIYGYTF
TRBJ1-6 | TRBV2 | CASRMLNSPLHF
TRBJ1-2 | TRBV6-1 | CASSEGGWDGYTF
TRBJ2-1 | TRBV5-4 | CASTTPGLAYNEQFF
TRBJ2-7 | TRBV6-5 | CASMISGTYEQYF
TRBJ2-1 | TRBV5-1 | CASSLMGGENNEQFF
TRBJ2-7 | TRBV7-8 | CASSNRDSNYYEQYF